Listed below are T cell receptor beta chains from one sample, sequenced in a study of T cell repertoires in cytomegalovirus infection. TCRdb reprocessed the reads via MiXCR and lists one record per CDR3 protein. The sample includes some 130,000 distinct CDR3 sequences, roughly a quarter of them seen just once. Antigens for these TCRs are unknown. Sequencing used PBMCs, sequenced either directly or after in vitro stimulation (not recorded which). Receptors originate from a human donor in good health (CMV status not recorded). Some clones in this sample may be carry-over from other donors' samples. CDR3s include the opening cysteine and the closing phenylalanine or tryptophan. A D gene is named only where the DNA matches it firmly. Some rows mark clone size as missing; the rest say once, few, many or name a class of expanded clone.

abundance,j_gene,d_gene,v_gene,CDR3nt,CDR3aa
few,TRBJ2-2,TRBD1,TRBV11-2,TGTGCCAGCAGCCCCAGGACAGGATCGAACACCGGGGAGCTGTTTTTT,CASSPRTGSNTGELFF
many,TRBJ1-1,TRBD1,TRBV6-2/TRBV6-3,TGTGCCAGCAGTCTTCCCGGACAGGGGGTTGGGATGAACACTGAAGCTTTCTTT,CASSLPGQGVGMNTEAFF
.,TRBJ2-3,.,TRBV2,TGTGCCAGCAAAGGGAAGGGGCAGTATTTT,CASKGKGQYF
.,TRBJ2-7,.,TRBV2,TGTGCCAGCAGTGGGGGGACGGGCCCTTACGAGCAGTACTTC,CASSGGTGPYEQYF
many,TRBJ1-1,.,TRBV6-1,TGTGCCAGCAGATACGGCGGGGAGGGAGGTGGCGGAAAAGCTTTCTTT,CASRYGGEGGGGKAFF
few,TRBJ1-3,TRBD1,TRBV9,TGTGCCAGCAGCGCGGACAGGGGAATTTCTGGAAACACCATATATTTT,CASSADRGISGNTIYF
.,TRBJ1-6,TRBD1,TRBV7-6,TGTGCCAGCAGCTTAGGGAAGGACAGGGGATCTCCCCTCCACTTT,CASSLGKDRGSPLHF
few,TRBJ2-1,TRBD2,TRBV12-3/TRBV12-4,TGTGCCAGCAGCCCAAACCCGGGACTAGCGGGAGACAATGAGCAGTTCTTC,CASSPNPGLAGDNEQFF
few,TRBJ2-5,.,TRBV7-2,TGTGCCAGCAGCTTAGCGAAGACCCAGTACTTC,CASSLAKTQYF
few,TRBJ2-1,.,TRBV7-9,TGTGCCAGCAGCTTAACGGAAAGCTCCTACAATGAGCAGTTCTTC,CASSLTESSYNEQFF
.,TRBJ2-2,.,TRBV7-3,TGTGCCAGCAGCTTACTAGCGAGAACCGGGGAGCTGGTTTTT,CASSLLARTGELVF
many,TRBJ2-2,.,TRBV2,TGTGCCAGCAGGGCGACGCCGAACACCGGGGAGCTGTTTTTT,CASRATPNTGELFF
many,TRBJ2-3,TRBD2,TRBV7-9,TGTGCCAGCAGCTCGGGACTAGTTAGCACAGATACGCAGTATTTT,CASSSGLVSTDTQYF
few,TRBJ2-1,TRBD1,TRBV7-9,TGTGCCAGCAGCTTGGGACAGTTCTATGAGCAGTTCTTC,CASSLGQFYEQFF
.,TRBJ1-5,TRBD1,TRBV19,TGTGCCAGTAGTCGACGCTCCGGGACAGATTATCAGCCCCAGCATTTT,CASSRRSGTDYQPQHF
.,TRBJ2-5,.,TRBV9,TGTGCCAGCAGCGACCCCACAGGGACCCAGTACTTC,CASSDPTGTQYF
.,TRBJ1-2,.,TRBV4-3,TGCGCCAGCAGCCAAGTGGGGGGTCCCAGGCCCTACACCTTC,CASSQVGGPRPYTF
.,TRBJ2-1,TRBD2,TRBV4-2,TGTGCCAGCAGCCATCCAACTAGCGGGAAGGGCAATGAGCAGTTCTTC,CASSHPTSGKGNEQFF
many,TRBJ2-3,TRBD2,TRBV7-8,TGTGCCAGCAGCACCTACCGACTAGCGGGAGGTTCCCTGTATTTT,CASSTYRLAGGSLYF
many,TRBJ2-5,TRBD1,TRBV7-8,TGTGCCAGCAGCTTAAGAGGGACAGTCCAAGAGACCCAGTACTTC,CASSLRGTVQETQYF
.,TRBJ2-2,TRBD2,TRBV29-1,TGCAGCGTTGATCGGCTAGCGGGGAACACCGGGGAGCTGTTTTTT,CSVDRLAGNTGELFF
many,TRBJ1-5,.,TRBV7-8,TGTGCCAGCAGTGGACAGTATAGCAATCAGCCCCAGCATTTT,CASSGQYSNQPQHF
.,TRBJ1-2,TRBD1,TRBV20-1,TGCAGTGCTAGAGCACAGGGGATGTATGGCTACACCTTC,CSARAQGMYGYTF
.,TRBJ1-3,TRBD1,TRBV11-3,TGTGCCAGCGGATCCGGGACAGACTCTGGAAACACCATATATTTT,CASGSGTDSGNTIYF
.,TRBJ2-1,.,TRBV2,TGTGCCAGCAGGGGCGGGCCCGACAGTGAGCAGTTCTTC,CASRGGPDSEQFF
many,TRBJ1-4,.,TRBV12-3/TRBV12-4,TGTGCCAGCAGCGATGGTACAACTAATGAAAAACTGTTTTTT,CASSDGTTNEKLFF
.,TRBJ2-2,TRBD2,TRBV30,TGTGCCTGGAGCGGGGGGAGCGGGAGACAGACCGGGGAGCTGTTTTTT,CAWSGGSGRQTGELFF
.,TRBJ2-1,.,TRBV19,TGTGCCAGTAGTATTCGTGAGAGCTCCTACAATGAGCAGTTCTTC,CASSIRESSYNEQFF
few,TRBJ2-5,.,TRBV20-1,TGCAGTGCCCGGAGCGTCGGGGTCCTATTTCAAGAGACCCAGTACTTC,CSARSVGVLFQETQYF
.,TRBJ1-4,.,TRBV20-1,TGCAGTGCTAGAGGGGGTCCAATACCTGAAAAACTGTTTTTT,CSARGGPIPEKLFF
.,TRBJ2-1,TRBD1,TRBV11-2,TGTGCCAGCAGCTTAGGAGGGGGCGGCAATGAGCAGTTCTTC,CASSLGGGGNEQFF
.,TRBJ1-5,TRBD1,TRBV12-3/TRBV12-4,TGTGCCAGCAGTGGGACAGGGGATAGCAATCAGCCCCAGCATTTT,CASSGTGDSNQPQHF
many,TRBJ2-5,.,TRBV12-3/TRBV12-4,TGTGCCAGCAGTTTAACTAGAGGGGAACAAGAGACCCAGTACTTC,CASSLTRGEQETQYF
.,TRBJ2-1,TRBD2,TRBV10-3,TGTGCCAGCGGGGGTACTAACCCTTCCTACAATGAGCAGTTCTTC,CASGGTNPSYNEQFF
many,TRBJ2-5,TRBD1,TRBV7-8,TGTGCCAGCAGCGGACAGGGGGACAAGAGAACCCAGTACTTC,CASSGQGDKRTQYF
.,TRBJ2-3,TRBD1,TRBV4-1,TGCGCCAGCAGCCAAGGACAGGGTATGAGAGCAGATACGCAGTATTTT,CASSQGQGMRADTQYF
.,TRBJ2-1,.,TRBV28,TGTGCCAGCAGTTTATGGGAGACAGGACGACATGAGCAGTTCTTC,CASSLWETGRHEQFF
few,TRBJ2-2,.,TRBV7-6,TGTGCCAGCAGCCCCGGCAGGCGCCTTAGCACCGGGGAGCTGTTTTTT,CASSPGRRLSTGELFF
few,TRBJ2-2,.,TRBV7-6,TGTGCCAGCAGCTTAGTCGCGGGGTCCGGGGAGCTGTTTTTT,CASSLVAGSGELFF
.,TRBJ2-7,TRBD2,TRBV7-9,TGTGCCAGCAGCCCCGGACTAGCGGGAGGATACGAGCAGTACTTC,CASSPGLAGGYEQYF
.,TRBJ1-1,.,TRBV12-3/TRBV12-4,TGTGCCAGCAAAGGGGGACACTTGAACACTGAAGCTTTCTTT,CASKGGHLNTEAFF
few,TRBJ2-4,.,TRBV7-9,TGTGCCAGCAGCTTAGGGGAGGGGGGGAGAAACATTCAGTACTTC,CASSLGEGGRNIQYF
.,TRBJ2-1,.,TRBV5-6,TGTGCCAGCACCAAAGGGCTAGCGATATTCCCCTACAATGAGCAGTTCTTC,CASTKGLAIFPYNEQFF
few,TRBJ2-3,.,TRBV20-1,TGCAGTGCTAGAGGTGTGGCGGGACCAGATACGCAGTATTTT,CSARGVAGPDTQYF
few,TRBJ2-7,TRBD2,TRBV28,TGTGCCAGCAGTCCGGGGACTAGCGGCTCCTACGAGCAGTACTTC,CASSPGTSGSYEQYF
few,TRBJ2-5,TRBD1,TRBV6-6,TGTGCCAGCAGTTACTTCCGATTGGGGACAGGCAACCACCAAGAGACCCAGTACTTC,CASSYFRLGTGNHQETQYF
.,TRBJ2-3,.,TRBV6-4,TGTGCCAGCAGTCCGGACATGTCAGATACGCAGTATTTT,CASSPDMSDTQYF
few,TRBJ2-1,.,TRBV11-2,TGTGCCAGCAGCGTGGCTTACCAGCCGAAAGAGCAGTTCTTC,CASSVAYQPKEQFF
many,TRBJ2-3,TRBD1,TRBV7-9,TGTGCCAGCAGCTTAGACAGGGGGCGTGAAGATACGCAGTATTTT,CASSLDRGREDTQYF
many,TRBJ2-3,.,TRBV7-2,TGTGCCAGCAGCTCCCCGGCTAGCACAGATACGCAGTATTTT,CASSSPASTDTQYF
.,TRBJ2-3,TRBD2,TRBV9,TGTGCCAGCAGCGAGGGGAGACTAGCGTACAGCACAGATACGCAGTATTTT,CASSEGRLAYSTDTQYF
many,TRBJ2-3,.,TRBV12-3/TRBV12-4,TGTGCCAGCAGTCTCGGAAGGCCAGAGGATACGCAGTATTTT,CASSLGRPEDTQYF
.,TRBJ2-2,.,TRBV11-3,TGTGCCAGCAGCCCCACGCTGGGGCCCACCGGGGAGCTGTTTTTT,CASSPTLGPTGELFF
.,TRBJ1-5,.,TRBV19,TGTGCCAGTAGTAACCAGGGACCGCGTCAGCCCCAGCATTTT,CASSNQGPRQPQHF